This TCR beta chain was sequenced in a study of T cells in Graves' hyperthyroidism and ophthalmopathy. Study results and caveats: The majority of expanded thyroid clonotypes above 0.001 also appeared in blood.

Comments on this clonotype: No antigen is known for it.

The investigators amplified TCR beta CDR3 regions from RNA transcripts. Initially, a first-round RT-PCR of the TCR CDR3 employed the HTBI primer set. From the multiplex PCR reads, TCRdb called clonotypes with MiXCR, one entry per CDR3 protein. The sample has 550,000 to 600,000 distinct CDR3 sequences; about 45% are singletons. This CDR3 has 13 amino acids. Germline CDR1 reads SGHRS; CDR2 reads YFSETQ. V shed 3 bases and J shed 6 bases, with 11 bases lying between them. This sequence originates from an adult woman with Graves' disease, either hyperthyroidism or ophthalmopathy (not recorded which). Sequencing used peripheral blood or thyroid tissue (not recorded which). The V gene is TRBV5-1, the J gene TRBJ2-3, with no clear D. As DNA, the CDR3 is TGCGCCAGCAGCTCCGGTGGCTTTGATACGCAGTATTTT. Its protein is CASSSGGFDTQYF.